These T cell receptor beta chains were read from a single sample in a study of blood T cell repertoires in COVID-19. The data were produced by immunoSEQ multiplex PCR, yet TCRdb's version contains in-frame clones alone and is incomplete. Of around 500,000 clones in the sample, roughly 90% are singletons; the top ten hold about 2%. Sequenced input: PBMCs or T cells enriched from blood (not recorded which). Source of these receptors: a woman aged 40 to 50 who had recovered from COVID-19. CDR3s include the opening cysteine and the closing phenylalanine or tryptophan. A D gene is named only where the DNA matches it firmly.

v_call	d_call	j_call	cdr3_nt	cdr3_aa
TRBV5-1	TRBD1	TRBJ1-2	TGCGCCAGCAGCTTGGACGGACAGGGATATGGCTACACCTTC	CASSLDGQGYGYTF
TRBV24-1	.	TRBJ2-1	TGTGCCACCAGTGCCAGTGAACAGGGCTACAATGAGCAGTTCTTC	CATSASEQGYNEQFF
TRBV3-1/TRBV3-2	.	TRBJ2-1	TGTGCCAGCAGCCAAGACGGGCTAGCGATGAACAATGAGCAGTTCTTC	CASSQDGLAMNNEQFF
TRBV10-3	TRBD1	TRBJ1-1	TGTGCCATCAGCCGGACAGGGAACACTGAAGCTTTCTTT	CAISRTGNTEAFF
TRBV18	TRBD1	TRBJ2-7	TGTGCCAGCTCACCTCGGAAGGGGGCTTCCTACGAGCAGTACTTC	CASSPRKGASYEQYF
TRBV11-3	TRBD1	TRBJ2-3	TGTGCCAGCAGCTTATGGGGGACAGGGGAGGGAAATACGCAGTATTTT	CASSLWGTGEGNTQYF
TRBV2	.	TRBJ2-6	TGTGCCAGCAGTGAACGGGGTAAAGGGGCCAACGTCCTGACTTTC	CASSERGKGANVLTF
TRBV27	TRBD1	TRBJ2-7	TGTGCCAGCAGTTTTTATGACAGGGGTATATCCGAGCAGTACTTC	CASSFYDRGISEQYF
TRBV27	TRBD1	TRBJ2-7	TGTGCCAGCAGGCTCAGACAGGGGGTCGGCTCCTACGAGCAGTACTTC	CASRLRQGVGSYEQYF
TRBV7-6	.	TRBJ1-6	TGTGCCAGCAGCTTAGGAGCGTATTCACCCCTCCACTTT	CASSLGAYSPLHF
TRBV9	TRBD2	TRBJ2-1	TGTGCCAGCAGCTCCCCCCCGGGGGGCTCCTACAATGAGCAGTTCTTC	CASSSPPGGSYNEQFF
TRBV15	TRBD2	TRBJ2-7	TGTGCCACCAGCAGAGTACCCGCTAGCGGGAGTTCCTACGAGCAGTACTTC	CATSRVPASGSSYEQYF
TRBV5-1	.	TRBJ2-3	TGCGCCAGCAGCTTACTATCGCGGCTAGCCAGTTCAGATACGCAGTATTTT	CASSLLSRLASSDTQYF
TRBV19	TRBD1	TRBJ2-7	TGTGCCAGTAGCCGGGACAGGGCTTCCCCACGCTCCGAGCAGTACTTC	CASSRDRASPRSEQYF